The 21 T cell receptor beta chains given below trace back to one sample, sequenced in a study of patients and donors after allogeneic stem cell transplantation. TCRdb reprocessed the RT-PCR reads via MiXCR and lists one record per CDR3 protein. The data contain fewer than 30,000 distinct CDR3 sequences, roughly two fifths of them singletons. Source material: blood, either unsorted or a sorted T cell fraction (not recorded which). The receptors come from a human donor who was either an allogeneic HSCT recipient or a stem cell or donor lymphocyte infusion donor (not recorded which). It is not recorded whose cells these are; they may come from a transplant donor.

The chain combines TRBV28 with TRBJ2-7; D remains ambiguous. Germline CDR1 and CDR2: MDHEN and SYDVKM. Trimming pared 4 bases from V and 4 bases from J, leaving 8 bases between. This CDR3 spans 12 amino acids. DNA of the CDR3: TGTGCCAGCAGTTCAACAGTATACGAGCAGTACTTC. This gives the protein CASSSTVYEQYF.

The table lists this clonotype with a few counts. This chain joins TRBV29-1 and TRBJ1-6; 9 bases match TRBD1. Looked up from germline, CDR1 is SQVTM and CDR2 is ANQGSEA. V was clipped by 6 bases and J by 7 bases; unmatched bases: 4. This CDR3 comprises 13 residues. CDR3 amino acids: CSVRTGDNSPLHF. The CDR3 DNA reads as TGCAGCGTACGGACAGGGGACAATTCACCCCTCCACTTT.

This clonotype was seen at least ten times. V is TRBV7-2 and J is TRBJ1-1; D is ambiguous. The CDR3 has 12 residues. The germline V and J ends were trimmed by 5 bases and 11 bases, with 15 bases remaining between them. Germline assignment: CDR1 SGHTA and CDR2 FQGNSA. CDR3 in DNA: TGTGCCAGCAGCCCCGAGAGGAGGGCGGCTTTCTTT. It yields the protein CASSPERRAAFF. The whole variable domain, remainder taken from reference TRBV7-2 and TRBJ1-1, is GAGVSQSPSNKVTEKGKDVELRCDPISGHTALYWYRQSLGQGLEFLIYFQGNSAPDKSGLPSDRFSAERTGGSVSTLTIQRTQQEDSAVYLCASSPERRAAFFGQGTRLTVV.

The chain couples TRBV5-1 to TRBJ2-5, with D hard to call. The germline V gene encodes CDR1 SGHRS and CDR2 YFSETQ. V was cut by 4 bases and J by 1 base, with 14 bases left in between. This CDR3 contains 15 residues. CDR3 residues: CASSRDPSVQETQYF. The CDR3 bases are TGCGCCAGCAGCCGCGACCCCTCAGTCCAAGAGACCCAGTACTTC. The whole variable domain, remainder taken from reference TRBV5-1 and TRBJ2-5, is KAGVTQTPRYLIKTRGQQVTLSCSPISGHRSVSWYQQTPGQGLQFLFEYFSETQRNKGNFPGRFSGRQFSNSRSEMNVSTLELGDSALYLCASSRDPSVQETQYFGPGTRLLVL.

The chain combines TRBV5-1 with TRBJ1-4; tentative D call: TRBD1 (5 bases). Trimming took 1 base from V and 8 from J, leaving 12 bases between them. This CDR3 spans 14 amino acids. Germline CDR1 and CDR2: SGHRS and YFSETQ. DNA of the CDR3: TGCGCCAGCAGCTTGCATAGGGGACGGGAAAAACTGTTTTTT. Translated: CASSLHRGREKLFF.

This chain links TRBV25-1 with TRBJ1-5; D is uncertain. Germline lookup yields CDR1 MGHDK and CDR2 SYGVNS. The CDR3 runs to 14 residues. Trimming removed 3 bases at V and 1 base at J, with 7 bases between. In DNA, the CDR3 is TGTGCCAGCAGTGACCCGAGGAGCAATCAGCCCCAGCATTTT. This codes for CASSDPRSNQPQHF.

The sample holds one count of this clonotype. This chain joins TRBV4-1 and TRBJ1-6; D is unresolved. Per germline, CDR1 MGHRA and CDR2 YSYEKL. CDR3 length equals 15 residues. Trimming pared 4 bases from V and 6 bases from J, leaving 13 bases between. In DNA, the CDR3 is TGCGCCAGCAGCCCGGTTGCAAATCCTAATTCACCCCTCCACTTT. Residues: CASSPVANPNSPLHF.

This clonotype was seen more than once but under ten times. This sequence joins TRBV12-3 or TRBV12-4 and TRBJ1-4; no definite D call. V was cut by 6 bases and J by 7 bases, with 15 bases left in between. The length of the CDR3 is 14 residues. CDR3 in amino acids: CASSPSTGREKLFF. The CDR3 DNA is TGTGCCAGCAGCCCCTCGACGGGCCGTGAAAAACTGTTTTTT.

This clonotype was found a few times. V and J are TRBV20-1 and TRBJ1-5; D unresolved. Trimming took 0 bases from V and 4 from J, leaving 4 bases between them. There are 12 residues in the CDR3. The germline gives CDR1 DFQATT, CDR2 SNEGSKA (reference sequence). CDR3 residues: CSARDLNQPQHF. The CDR3 DNA reads as TGCAGTGCTAGAGATCTTAATCAGCCCCAGCATTTT.

This chain uses TRBV12-3 or TRBV12-4 with TRBJ1-2, with TRBD1 matching over 8 bases. The CDR3 has 15 amino acids. The trim removed 6 bases at V and 0 bases at J, leaving 6 bases unmatched. The CDR3 spells CASRRGQGANYGYTF. In DNA, the CDR3 is TGTGCCAGCAGAAGAGGACAGGGAGCTAACTATGGCTACACCTTC.

In this sample, this clonotype turned up a few times. The chain recombines TRBV5-1 with TRBJ1-6; D is unclear. Germline CDR1 SGHRS, CDR2 YFSETQ. V was cut by 0 bases and J by 6 bases, with 7 bases left in between. This CDR3 contains 14 residues. The CDR3 coding sequence is TGCGCCAGCAGCTTGGTTCCGCCTAATTCACCCCTCCACTTT. The encoded protein is CASSLVPPNSPLHF.

The chain recombines TRBV6-1 with TRBJ1-1, with unresolved D. This CDR3 is built from 15 residues. CDR1 is MNHNS, CDR2 SASEGT, per germline. V was clipped by 5 bases and J by 3 bases, with 16 bases between them. The DNA for the CDR3 is TGTGCCAGCAGTCGTTCAAGAAGGGTCGACACTGAAGCTTTCTTT. Protein product: CASSRSRRVDTEAFF.

The V gene is TRBV28, the J gene TRBJ1-5, with D unclear. This CDR3 is 14 amino acids long. Trimming removed 6 bases from V and 4 bases from J, with 13 bases in between. CDR1 and CDR2 (germline): MDHEN, SYDVKM. The CDR3 region has the DNA TGTGCCAGCAGCCCGTTGGCGCTTAATCAGCCCCAGCATTTT. Amino acid sequence: CASSPLALNQPQHF.

This clonotype turned up a few times. The chain employs TRBV24-1 and TRBJ1-1, with 8 bases aligning to TRBD1. V shed 3 bases, J shed 3 bases, and the junction held 5 bases outside the gene matches. Germline V gives CDR1 KGHDR, CDR2 SFDVKD. The CDR3 consists of 15 residues. The CDR3 is CATSDRTGRDTEAFF. Here the CDR3 DNA reads TGTGCCACCAGTGATCGGACAGGGAGGGACACTGAAGCTTTCTTT.

This clonotype was counted a few times. The V call is TRBV7-2, the J call TRBJ1-2; D gene uncertain. This CDR3 comprises 11 residues. V lost 5 bases and J lost 7, with 8 bases in between. Germline V gene sequence: CDR1 SGHTA, CDR2 FQGNSA. The CDR3 DNA sequence: TGTGCCAGCAGCAGGACTGGTGGCTACACCTTC. It yields the protein CASSRTGGYTF.

This chain connects TRBV10-3 to TRBJ1-1, with a tentative D call TRBD1 (5 bases). V lost 10 bases to trimming and J lost 1 base, with 10 bases between them. This CDR3 comprises 12 residues. Germline CDR1 ENHRY, CDR2 SYGVKD. The CDR3 DNA is TGTGCCACGGGACGCCCGAACACTGAAGCTTTCTTT. Translating it yields CATGRPNTEAFF.

This clonotype has more than one count but fewer than ten. This sequence joins TRBV7-2 and TRBJ1-5; D unclear. With 1 base removed from V and 4 bases from J, the gap between germline ends came to 8 bases. This CDR3 is 14 amino acids long. Germline values: CDR1 SGHTA, CDR2 FQGNSA. The DNA of the CDR3 is TGTGCCAGCAGCTTAGTAGGGCTAAATCAGCCCCAGCATTTT. Its translation: CASSLVGLNQPQHF.

The gene calls are TRBV7-9 and TRBJ1-2; TRBD1 aligns across 7 bases. The CDR3 sequence is 14 residues long. Germline assignment: CDR1 SEHNR and CDR2 FQNEAQ (reference sequence). Unmatched junction bases numbered 7, after V lost 5 bases and J lost 4 bases. The CDR3: CASSPTGTAYGYTF. The CDR3 bases are TGTGCCAGCAGCCCTACCGGGACAGCCTATGGCTACACCTTC.

The genes are TRBV3-1 and TRBJ1-6; TRBD1 matches 9 bases. This CDR3 has 15 amino acids. V shed 2 bases and J 7 bases; nucleotides not matched to a gene: 3. CDR1 LGHDT and CDR2 YNNKEL come from the germline V gene (reference sequence). CDR3 nucleotide sequence: TGTGCCAGCAGCCAAAGGGACAGGGTGAATTCACCCCTCCACTTT. Amino acids: CASSQRDRVNSPLHF. The complete variable domain, with remaining parts taken from reference TRBV3-1 and TRBJ1-6, reads DTAVSQTPKYLVTQMGNDKSIKCEQNLGHDTMYWYKQDSKKFLKIMFSYNNKELIINETVPNRFSPKSPDKAHLNLHINSLELGDSAVYFCASSQRDRVNSPLHFGNGTRLTVT.

This clonotype was seen more than once but under ten times. This chain joins TRBV6-6 and TRBJ2-1, with D uncertain. The germline V gene has CDR1 MNHNY and CDR2 SVGAGI (reference sequence). The germline V and J ends were trimmed by 7 bases and 3 bases, with 10 bases remaining between them. The CDR3 totals 13 residues. The CDR3 sequence is CASISEVYNEQFF. The DNA of the CDR3 is TGTGCCAGCATATCCGAGGTCTACAATGAGCAGTTCTTC.

A few counts support this clonotype. The rearrangement joins TRBV5-1 to TRBJ1-1; D possibly corresponds to TRBD1 (5 bases). The germline V gene has CDR1 SGHRS and CDR2 YFSETQ. This CDR3 is built from 12 residues. V lost 0 bases to trimming and J lost 9 bases, with 9 bases between them. CDR3 region: CASSLAPGQAFF. CDR3 sequence (DNA): TGCGCCAGCAGCTTGGCCCCGGGGCAAGCTTTCTTT.